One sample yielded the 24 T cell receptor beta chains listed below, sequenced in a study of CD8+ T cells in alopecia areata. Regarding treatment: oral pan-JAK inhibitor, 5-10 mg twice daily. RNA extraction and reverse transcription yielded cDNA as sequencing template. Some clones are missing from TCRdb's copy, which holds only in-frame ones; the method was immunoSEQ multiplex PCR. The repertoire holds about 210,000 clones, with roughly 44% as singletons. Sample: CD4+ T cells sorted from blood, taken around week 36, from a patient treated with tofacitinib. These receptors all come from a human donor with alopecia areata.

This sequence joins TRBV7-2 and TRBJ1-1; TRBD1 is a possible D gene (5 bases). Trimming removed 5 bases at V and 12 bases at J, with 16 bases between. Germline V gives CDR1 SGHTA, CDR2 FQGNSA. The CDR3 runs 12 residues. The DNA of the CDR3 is TGTGCCAGCAGCCCGCAGGGCCTGGTTTCTTTCTTT. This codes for CASSPQGLVSFF.

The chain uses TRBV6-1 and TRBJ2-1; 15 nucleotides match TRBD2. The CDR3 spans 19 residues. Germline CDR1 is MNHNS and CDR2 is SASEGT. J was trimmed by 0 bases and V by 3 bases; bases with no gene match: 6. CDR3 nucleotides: TGTGCCAGCAGTGATTGGACTAGCGGGAGGGACTACTCCTACAATGAGCAGTTCTTC. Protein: CASSDWTSGRDYSYNEQFF.

CDR3 nucleotides: TGTGCCAGCGCTCAGCGGGGGACCTACGAGCAGTACTTC. Translating it yields CASAQRGTYEQYF. The V call is TRBV5-5, the J call TRBJ2-7; 8 bases map to TRBD2. V lost 7 bases to trimming and J lost 2 bases; unmatched junction nucleotides: 5. CDR1 is SGHKS, CDR2 YYEKEE, per germline (reference sequence). The CDR3 totals 13 residues.

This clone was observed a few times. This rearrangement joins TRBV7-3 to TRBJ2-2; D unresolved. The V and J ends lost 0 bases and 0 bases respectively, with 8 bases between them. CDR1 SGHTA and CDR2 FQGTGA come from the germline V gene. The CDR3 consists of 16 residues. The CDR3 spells CASSLTGKPNTGELFF. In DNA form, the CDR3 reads TGTGCCAGCAGCTTAACGGGGAAACCGAACACCGGGGAGCTGTTTTTT.

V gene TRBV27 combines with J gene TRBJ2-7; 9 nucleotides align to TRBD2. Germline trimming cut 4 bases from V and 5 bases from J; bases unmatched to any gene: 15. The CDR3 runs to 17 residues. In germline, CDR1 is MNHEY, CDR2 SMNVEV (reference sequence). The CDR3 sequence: CASSSSGVAGVRDEQYF. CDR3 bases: TGTGCCAGCAGTTCCTCCGGGGTAGCGGGAGTTCGAGACGAGCAGTACTTC.

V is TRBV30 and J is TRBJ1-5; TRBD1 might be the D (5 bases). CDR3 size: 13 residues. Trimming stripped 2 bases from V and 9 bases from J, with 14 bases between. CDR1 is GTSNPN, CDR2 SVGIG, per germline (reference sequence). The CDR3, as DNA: TGTGCCTGGAGTTCAGATACAGGTTTGCCCCAGCATTTT. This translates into CAWSSDTGLPQHF.

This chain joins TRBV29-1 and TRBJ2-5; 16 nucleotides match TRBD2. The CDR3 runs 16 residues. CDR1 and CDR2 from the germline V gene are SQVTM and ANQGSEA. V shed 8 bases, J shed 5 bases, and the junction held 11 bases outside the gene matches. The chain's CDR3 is CSMAGTSGRARETQYF. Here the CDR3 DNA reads TGCAGCATGGCCGGGACTAGCGGGAGGGCCCGGGAGACCCAGTACTTC.

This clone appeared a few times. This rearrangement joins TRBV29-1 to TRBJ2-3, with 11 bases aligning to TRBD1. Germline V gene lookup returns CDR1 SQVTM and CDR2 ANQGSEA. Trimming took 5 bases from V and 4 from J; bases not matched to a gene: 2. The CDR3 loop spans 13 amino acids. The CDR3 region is CSVRTGGPDTQYF. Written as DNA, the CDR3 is TGCAGCGTTCGGACAGGGGGCCCAGATACGCAGTATTTT.

The CDR3 nucleotides are TGTGCCAGCAGCTCCGGTGGGGTTGACGAGCAGTACTTC. Amino acid sequence: CASSSGGVDEQYF. The V call is TRBV7-2, the J call TRBJ2-7; no reliable D call. The ends were cut back, 4 bases at V and 5 bases at J, with 12 bases in the middle. The CDR3 contains 13 residues. CDR1 and CDR2 from the germline V gene are SGHTA and FQGNSA.

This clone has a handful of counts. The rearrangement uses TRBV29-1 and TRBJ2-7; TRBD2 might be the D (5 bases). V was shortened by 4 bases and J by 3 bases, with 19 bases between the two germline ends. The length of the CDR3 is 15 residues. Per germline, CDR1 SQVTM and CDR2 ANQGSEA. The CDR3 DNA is TGCAGCGTTGGGAGGCCGACTGGGGTAAACTACGAGCAGTACTTC. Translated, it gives CSVGRPTGVNYEQYF.

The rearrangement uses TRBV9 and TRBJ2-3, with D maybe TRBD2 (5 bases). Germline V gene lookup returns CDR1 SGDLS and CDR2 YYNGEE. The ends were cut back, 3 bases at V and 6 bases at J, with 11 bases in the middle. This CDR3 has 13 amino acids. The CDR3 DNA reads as TGTGCCAGCAGCGCCGACTATTCTGATACGCAGTATTTT. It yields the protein CASSADYSDTQYF.

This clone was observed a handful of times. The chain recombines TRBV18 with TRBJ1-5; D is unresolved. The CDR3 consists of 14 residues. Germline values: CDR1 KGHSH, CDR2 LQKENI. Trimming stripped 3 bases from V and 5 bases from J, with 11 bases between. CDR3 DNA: TGTGCCAGCTCACCCGCGAGGGCTGATCAGCCCCAGCATTTT. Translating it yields CASSPARADQPQHF.

CDR3 region: CASSLDSGISTDTQYF. In nucleotides, the CDR3 is TGCGCCAGCAGCTTGGACAGCGGGATTAGCACAGATACGCAGTATTTT. The chain recombines TRBV5-1 with TRBJ2-3; 7 bases map to TRBD2. The CDR3 is 16 amino acids. Trimming removed 0 bases from V and 0 bases from J; junction bases left unmatched: 4. Germline V CDR1 and CDR2: SGHRS, YFSETQ.

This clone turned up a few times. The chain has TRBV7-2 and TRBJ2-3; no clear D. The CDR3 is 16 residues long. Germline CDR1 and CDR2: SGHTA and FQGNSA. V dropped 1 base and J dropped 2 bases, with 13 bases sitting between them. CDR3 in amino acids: CASSLGADLNTDTQYF. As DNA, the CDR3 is TGTGCCAGCAGCTTAGGGGCGGATCTCAACACAGATACGCAGTATTTT.

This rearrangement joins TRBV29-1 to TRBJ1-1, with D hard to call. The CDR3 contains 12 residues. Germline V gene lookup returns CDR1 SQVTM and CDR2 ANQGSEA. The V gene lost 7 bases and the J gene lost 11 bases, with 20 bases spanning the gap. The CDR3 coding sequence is TGCAGCGGGAGCTCGGAGGGTCATTGGGCTTTCTTT. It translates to CSGSSEGHWAFF.

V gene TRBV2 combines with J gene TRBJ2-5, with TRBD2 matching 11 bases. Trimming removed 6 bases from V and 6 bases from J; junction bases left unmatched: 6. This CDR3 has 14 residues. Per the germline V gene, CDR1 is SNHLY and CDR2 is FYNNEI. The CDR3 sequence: CASSRTSGQQTQYF. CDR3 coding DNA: TGTGCCAGCAGCCGGACTAGCGGGCAGCAGACCCAGTACTTC.

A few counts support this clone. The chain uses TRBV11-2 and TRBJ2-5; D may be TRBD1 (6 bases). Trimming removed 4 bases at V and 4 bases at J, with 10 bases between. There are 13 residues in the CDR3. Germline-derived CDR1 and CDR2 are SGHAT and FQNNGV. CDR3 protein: CASSYTGRETQYF. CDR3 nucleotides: TGTGCCAGCAGCTATACAGGGAGAGAGACCCAGTACTTC.

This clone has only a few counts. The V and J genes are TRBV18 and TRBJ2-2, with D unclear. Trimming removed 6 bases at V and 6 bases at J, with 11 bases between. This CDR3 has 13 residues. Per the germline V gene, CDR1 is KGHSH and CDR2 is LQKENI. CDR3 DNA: TGTGCCAGCTCGACCAGTCTGTCCGGGGAGCTGTTTTTT. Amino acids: CASSTSLSGELFF.

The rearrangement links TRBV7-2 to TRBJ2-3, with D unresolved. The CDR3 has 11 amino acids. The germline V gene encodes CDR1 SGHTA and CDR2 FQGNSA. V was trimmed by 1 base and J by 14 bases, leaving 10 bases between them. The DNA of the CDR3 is TGTGCCAGCAGCTTAGGTCAGCTTATGTATTTT. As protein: CASSLGQLMYF.

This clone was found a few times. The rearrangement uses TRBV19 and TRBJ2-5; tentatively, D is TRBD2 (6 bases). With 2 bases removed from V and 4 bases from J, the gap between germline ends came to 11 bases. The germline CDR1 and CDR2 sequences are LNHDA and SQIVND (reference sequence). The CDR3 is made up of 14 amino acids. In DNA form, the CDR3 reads TGTGCCAGTAGTATAAATACCGGGGGAGAGACCCAGTACTTC. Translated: CASSINTGGETQYF.

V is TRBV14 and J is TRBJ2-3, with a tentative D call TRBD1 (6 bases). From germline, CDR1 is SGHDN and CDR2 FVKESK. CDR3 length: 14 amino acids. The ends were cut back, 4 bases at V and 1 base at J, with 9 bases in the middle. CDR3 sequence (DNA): TGTGCCAGCAGCCTCCGACAGGGCACAGATACGCAGTATTTT. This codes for CASSLRQGTDTQYF.

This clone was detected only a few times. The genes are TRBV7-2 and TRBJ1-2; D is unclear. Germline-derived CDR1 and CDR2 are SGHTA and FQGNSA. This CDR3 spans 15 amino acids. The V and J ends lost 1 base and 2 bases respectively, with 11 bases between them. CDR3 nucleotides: TGTGCCAGCAGCTTAGACGGACTACCAAACTATGGCTACACCTTC. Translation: CASSLDGLPNYGYTF. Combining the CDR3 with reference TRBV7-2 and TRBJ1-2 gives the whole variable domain GAGVSQSPSNKVTEKGKDVELRCDPISGHTALYWYRQSLGQGLEFLIYFQGNSAPDKSGLPSDRFSAERTGGSVSTLTIQRTQQEDSAVYLCASSLDGLPNYGYTFGSGTRLTVV.

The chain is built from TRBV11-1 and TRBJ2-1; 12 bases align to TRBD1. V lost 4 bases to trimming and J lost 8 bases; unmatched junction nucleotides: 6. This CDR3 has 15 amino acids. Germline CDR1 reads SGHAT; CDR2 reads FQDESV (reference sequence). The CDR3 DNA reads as TGTGCCAGCAGCTCGGGACAGGGGGCGACCGATGAGCAGTTCTTC. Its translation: CASSSGQGATDEQFF.

This chain's CDR3 is CASSPTGSPAKNIQYF. DNA of the CDR3: TGTGCCAGCAGTCCAACGGGGTCCCCAGCCAAAAACATTCAGTACTTC. The chain joins TRBV27 to TRBJ2-4, with D possibly matching TRBD2 (5 bases). The germline V gene encodes CDR1 MNHEY and CDR2 SMNVEV (reference sequence). V was clipped by 5 bases and J by 0 bases, with 14 bases between them. CDR3 size: 16 residues.